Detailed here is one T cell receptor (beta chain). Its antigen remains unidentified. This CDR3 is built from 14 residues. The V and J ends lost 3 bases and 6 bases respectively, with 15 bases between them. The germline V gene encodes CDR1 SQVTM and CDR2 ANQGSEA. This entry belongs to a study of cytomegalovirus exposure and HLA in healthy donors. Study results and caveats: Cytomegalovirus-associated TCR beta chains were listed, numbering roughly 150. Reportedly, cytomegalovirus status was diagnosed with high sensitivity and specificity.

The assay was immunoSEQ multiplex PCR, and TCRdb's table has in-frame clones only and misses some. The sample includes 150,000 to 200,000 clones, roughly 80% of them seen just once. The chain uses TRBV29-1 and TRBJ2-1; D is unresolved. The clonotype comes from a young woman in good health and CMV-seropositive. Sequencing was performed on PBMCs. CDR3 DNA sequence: TGCAGCGTTGACGGCGCTCCGACGGGCAATGAGCAGTTCTTC. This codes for CSVDGAPTGNEQFF.